The 5 T cell receptor beta chains given below trace back to one sample, sequenced in a study of CXCR3-negative and CXCR3-positive naive CD8 T cells. UMI labels and 5' RACE were used to prepare the TRB cDNA libraries. TCRdb re-called the 5' RACE reads and catalogs CDR3 proteins one per entry, DNA excluded. The data show approximately 74,000 distinct CDR3 sequences, and the top ten clones hold about 1.6%. What was sequenced was naive CXCR3- CD8+ T cells from blood. As to subset: CD45RO-CCR7+CD27+CD95- naive CD8+ T cells lacking CXCR3 (TNR3-). These TCRs come from a human donor in good health. Some clones in this sample may be carry-over from other donors' samples.

This chain connects TRBV12-3 or TRBV12-4 to TRBJ2-7; checking the TCRdb D call of TRBD1 is not possible without DNA. The CDR3 consists of 12 residues. The CDR3 region is CASRRGVDEQYF.

This chain connects TRBV7-2 to TRBJ2-4; TCRdb's D gene call, TRBD2, goes unchecked for lack of DNA. The CDR3 extends over 17 amino acids. CDR1 and CDR2 from the germline V gene are SGHTA and FQGNSA. This CDR3 is CASSLDPIPASLNIQYF.

The gene calls are TRBV9 and TRBJ1-2. The germline gives CDR1 SGDLS, CDR2 YYNGEE. This CDR3 spans 12 amino acids. CDR3 in amino acids: CASSVQAYGYTF.

The V call is TRBV7-2, the J call TRBJ2-2; TCRdb lists TRBD1, though no DNA is available to test this call. The CDR3 consists of 14 residues. In germline, CDR1 is SGHTA, CDR2 FQGNSA. The chain's CDR3 is CASSTHRVSGELFF.

V usage is TRBV29-1 and J usage is TRBJ2-1. This CDR3 spans 12 amino acids. Germline CDR1 and CDR2: SQVTM and ANQGSEA. The CDR3 sequence: CSVEDVGNEQFF.